Following are 26 T cell receptor beta chains from one sample sequenced in a study of shared clonotypes between healthy human individuals. Generated by immunoSEQ multiplex PCR, the TCRdb table keeps only in-frame clones and is missing some. The sample contains millions of clones, about 92% of which appear only once. Sequenced: naive CD4+ T cells from PBMCs. Subset in this sample: CD45RA+ positively selected. All receptors derive from a young man in good health. Some clones in this sample may be carry-over from other donors' samples.

The V call is TRBV29-1, the J call TRBJ2-7, with D maybe TRBD1 (6 bases). V was pared by 4 bases and J by 0 bases, with 16 bases between. CDR3 length: 15 amino acids. Germline CDR1 SQVTM, CDR2 ANQGSEA. In DNA, the CDR3 is TGCAGCGTTGCATCGTCTTGGGGGCCCTCCTACGAGCAGTACTTC. Its protein is CSVASSWGPSYEQYF.

This rearrangement joins TRBV5-1 to TRBJ1-1, with no clear D. The CDR3 runs to 14 residues. Germline CDR1 is SGHRS and CDR2 is YFSETQ. V was cut by 4 bases and J by 0 bases, with 10 bases left in between. The CDR3: CASSAFDMNTEAFF. For the CDR3, the DNA is TGCGCCAGCAGCGCCTTTGACATGAACACTGAAGCTTTCTTT.

The chain joins TRBV10-1 to TRBJ2-6, with D hard to call. Germline V gives CDR1 WNHNN, CDR2 SYGVQD (reference sequence). CDR3 length: 15 amino acids. The V and J ends lost 4 bases and 2 bases respectively, with 9 bases between them. This chain's CDR3 is CASSGGDTGANVLTF. The CDR3 DNA sequence: TGCGCCAGCAGTGGAGGAGATACTGGGGCCAACGTCCTGACTTTC.

The V call is TRBV4-3, the J call TRBJ2-3; 7 positions match TRBD2. V trimming: 0 bases; J trimming: 4 bases; junction bases outside the gene matches: 10. The CDR3 consists of 17 residues. Looked up from germline, CDR1 is LGHNA and CDR2 is YSLEER. The CDR3 here is CASSQDPRGRAPDTQYF. The CDR3 nucleotides read TGCGCCAGCAGCCAAGATCCTCGGGGGAGGGCCCCAGATACGCAGTATTTT.

The chain links TRBV6-1 to TRBJ1-5; D is ambiguous. Trimming took 7 bases from V and 7 from J, leaving 17 bases between them. Germline CDR1 is MNHNS and CDR2 is SASEGT. The CDR3 loop spans 14 amino acids. CDR3 DNA: TGTGCCAGCATACTATTTCTAAAGATGCAGCCCCAGCATTTT. The encoded protein is CASILFLKMQPQHF.

J is TRBJ1-2 and V is TRBV20-1; D ambiguous. The CDR3 totals 11 residues. With 5 bases removed from V and 6 bases from J, the gap between germline ends came to 10 bases. Germline-derived CDR1 and CDR2 are DFQATT and SNEGSKA (reference sequence). CDR3 DNA: TGCAGTGCTGTTGGGCTAGATGGCTACACCTTC. Its protein is CSAVGLDGYTF.

The V gene is TRBV9, the J gene TRBJ1-2, with TRBD1 matching over 10 bases. The CDR3 runs 16 residues. Germline CDR1 and CDR2: SGDLS and YYNGEE. V was pared by 2 bases and J by 4 bases, with 8 bases of the junction left unmatched. CDR3 amino acids: CASSVLRDRGAYGYTF. CDR3 bases: TGTGCCAGCAGCGTTCTACGGGACAGGGGAGCCTATGGCTACACCTTC.

This clone showed up just once. This sequence joins TRBV29-1 and TRBJ2-3; 10 nucleotides align to TRBD1. Germline V lookup: CDR1 SQVTM, CDR2 ANQGSEA. CDR3 size: 14 residues. With 6 bases clipped from V and 0 bases from J, the junction kept 3 bases outside the gene matches. As DNA, the CDR3 is TGCAGCGTCCGGGACAGGGGTAGCACAGATACGCAGTATTTT. Its protein product is CSVRDRGSTDTQYF.

The chain couples TRBV27 to TRBJ2-1, with D tentatively TRBD2 (5 bases). Germline-derived CDR1 and CDR2 are MNHEY and SMNVEV (reference sequence). Between the trimmed V and J ends, which lost 6 bases and 9 bases, there was a span of 12 bases. The CDR3 spans 12 residues. CDR3 in DNA: TGTGCCAGCAGCGGGAAAGGCGGTGAGCAGTTCTTC. Protein sequence: CASSGKGGEQFF.

Details on this clone: The sample holds other DNA sequences that translate to the same CDR3. The gene calls are TRBV28 and TRBJ2-5; D is unresolved. Germline V gene lookup returns CDR1 MDHEN and CDR2 SYDVKM. This CDR3 region has 12 residues. V was pared by 5 bases and J by 2 bases, with 6 bases between. CDR3 loop: CASSLIQETQYF. The CDR3 DNA follows: TGTGCCAGCAGTCTAATACAAGAGACCCAGTACTTC.

The chain carries TRBV4-3 and TRBJ2-7; TRBD2 aligns across 9 bases. This CDR3 has 16 residues. Germline V gene data show CDR1 as LGHNA and CDR2 as YSLEER. V lost 4 bases to trimming and J lost 3 bases; unmatched junction nucleotides: 10. As DNA, the CDR3 is TGCGCCAGCAGCCGGATCCTAGCGGGACCGAACTACGAGCAGTACTTC. Translating gives CASSRILAGPNYEQYF.

The chain joins TRBV2 to TRBJ1-1; no reliable D call. The CDR3 is 16 residues long. CDR1 SNHLY and CDR2 FYNNEI come from the germline V gene. Deletions cut 2 bases from V and 0 bases from J, with 13 bases between. CDR3 nucleotide sequence: TGTGCCAGCAGTGAAACCTCCGGGAGGATGAACACTGAAGCTTTCTTT. This codes for CASSETSGRMNTEAFF.

This clone was observed once. V gene TRBV19 combines with J gene TRBJ2-2; D is unclear. Germline CDR1 reads LNHDA; CDR2 reads SQIVND (reference sequence). Trimming left V 8 bases short and J 7 bases short, with 11 bases between. CDR3 length equals 12 residues. The CDR3, as DNA: TGTGCCAGTCACCGCCCGCGCGGGGAGCTGTTTTTT. It encodes CASHRPRGELFF.

V and J are TRBV19 and TRBJ1-4; the D is unclear. Trimming pared 10 bases from V and 11 bases from J, leaving 20 bases between. Germline V gene data show CDR1 as LNHDA and CDR2 as SQIVND (reference sequence). The CDR3 covers 13 residues. The CDR3 here is CATRPIGRRKLFF. The CDR3 DNA reads as TGTGCCACCCGACCCATCGGGCGGCGGAAACTGTTTTTT. Looking up the rest from reference TRBV19 and TRBJ1-4 gives the full variable domain: DGGITQSPKYLFRKEGQNVTLSCEQNLNHDAMYWYRQDPGQGLRLIYYSQIVNDFQKGDIAEGYSVSREKKESFPLTVTSAQKNPTAFYLCATRPIGRRKLFFGSGTQLSVL.

The chain combines TRBV6-5 with TRBJ1-5; 10 nucleotides line up with TRBD1. Germline assignment: CDR1 MNHEY and CDR2 SVGAGI. V gave up 5 bases and J gave up 7 bases; unmatched junction bases: 8. The CDR3 consists of 15 residues. The CDR3, as DNA: TGTGCCAGCAGTCGGACAGGGGGTATGGGACAGCCCCAGCATTTT. Protein product: CASSRTGGMGQPQHF.

This clone was counted once. The chain combines TRBV7-8 with TRBJ2-7; 11 bases agree with TRBD1. From germline, CDR1 is SGHVS and CDR2 FQNEAQ. With 5 bases clipped from V and 3 bases from J, the junction kept 6 bases outside the gene matches. The CDR3 runs to 15 residues. CDR3 loop: CASSLFGTGGYEQYF. For the CDR3, the DNA is TGTGCCAGCAGCCTCTTCGGGACAGGGGGCTACGAGCAGTACTTC.

The chain uses TRBV7-9 and TRBJ1-2; a possible D gene is TRBD1 (5 bases). Trimming took off 4 bases at V and 7 bases at J, with 19 bases between the two ends. The CDR3 covers 15 residues. Germline CDR1 is SEHNR and CDR2 is FQNEAQ (reference sequence). This CDR3 is CASSSGTALSRGYTF. The CDR3 nucleotides are TGTGCCAGCAGCTCAGGGACGGCCTTGAGTCGTGGCTACACCTTC. The whole variable domain, remainder taken from reference TRBV7-9 and TRBJ1-2, is DTGVSQNPRHKITKRGQNVTFRCDPISEHNRLYWYRQTLGQGPEFLTYFQNEAQLEKSRLLSDRFSAERPKGSFSTLEIQRTEQGDSAMYLCASSSGTALSRGYTFGSGTRLTVV.

This chain uses TRBV7-2 with TRBJ2-1; 10 bases align to TRBD2. The trim removed 7 bases at V and 4 bases at J, leaving 19 bases unmatched. This CDR3 contains 19 residues. Germline CDR1 reads SGHTA; CDR2 reads FQGNSA. As DNA, the CDR3 is TGTGCCAGCACTTTTTTTTTAGCGGGAGGAGGAAGGGTATACAATGAGCAGTTCTTC. This translates into CASTFFLAGGGRVYNEQFF.

The CDR3 loop reads CASSYSWGKTEAFF. CDR3 coding DNA: TGTGCCAGCAGTTACTCGTGGGGTAAGACTGAAGCTTTCTTT. The rearrangement joins TRBV6-5 to TRBJ1-1; D remains ambiguous. The CDR3 consists of 14 residues. Germline V gives CDR1 MNHEY, CDR2 SVGAGI. V lost 0 bases and J 5 bases, leaving 10 bases between the germline ends.

The genes are TRBV10-1 and TRBJ2-5; a possible D gene is TRBD1 (6 bases). V lost 0 bases, J lost 0 bases, and 11 bases lay in between. Looked up from germline, CDR1 is WNHNN and CDR2 is SYGVQD (reference sequence). The CDR3 contains 16 residues. The chain's CDR3 is CASSESQGTYQETQYF. The CDR3 nucleotides are TGCGCCAGCAGTGAGTCCCAGGGGACCTACCAAGAGACCCAGTACTTC.

The J gene is TRBJ1-2, the V gene TRBV6-5; a weak D match, TRBD1 (6 bases). Germline CDR1 and CDR2: MNHEY and SVGAGI. The V end lost 2 bases, the J end lost 0 bases, and 13 bases lay between the germline ends. This CDR3 has 16 amino acids. CDR3 protein: CASSYMGAEANYGYTF. The CDR3 DNA reads TGTGCCAGCAGTTACATGGGGGCGGAAGCTAACTATGGCTACACCTTC.

This chain uses TRBV6-5 with TRBJ1-2; D not certain. Between the trimmed V and J ends, which lost 2 bases and 8 bases, there was a span of 21 bases. This CDR3 contains 16 residues. CDR1 and CDR2 (germline): MNHEY, SVGAGI. The CDR3 reads CASSYRGLDTVGGYTF. The CDR3 nucleotides are TGTGCCAGCAGTTACCGCGGGCTCGACACCGTCGGGGGCTACACCTTC.

This sequence joins TRBV10-3 and TRBJ1-1, with a possible D match to TRBD1 (5 bases). There are 13 residues in the CDR3. Germline V gene sequence: CDR1 ENHRY, CDR2 SYGVKD. V gave up 3 bases and J gave up 8 bases, with 13 bases separating them. The CDR3 reads CAISDVTGTEAFF. The CDR3, as DNA: TGTGCCATCAGTGATGTGACGGGGACCGAAGCTTTCTTT.

The chain is built from TRBV9 and TRBJ2-7; D may match TRBD1 or TRBD2 (5 bases each). There are 16 residues in the CDR3. Germline values: CDR1 SGDLS, CDR2 YYNGEE. V lost 4 bases and J 0 bases, leaving 17 bases between the germline ends. Here the CDR3 DNA reads TGTGCCAGCAGCCCTCAATCGGGGCTCACCTCCTACGAGCAGTACTTC. Residues: CASSPQSGLTSYEQYF.

Worth noting for this clone: The identical CDR3 is also encoded by other nucleotide sequences in the sample. The V gene is TRBV9, the J gene TRBJ2-2; possible D gene TRBD1, 6 bases. V was cut by 1 base and J by 6 bases, with 7 bases left in between. CDR1 and CDR2 (germline): SGDLS, YYNGEE. CDR3 length equals 13 residues. DNA of the CDR3: TGTGCCAGCAGCGTACAGGGGCCCGGGGAGCTGTTTTTT. Translating it yields CASSVQGPGELFF.

This chain connects TRBV11-2 to TRBJ2-7, with a tentative D call TRBD1 (6 bases). This CDR3 region has 15 residues. Between the trimmed V and J ends, which lost 5 bases and 1 base, there was a span of 15 bases. The germline V gene has CDR1 SGHAT and CDR2 FQNNGV. This CDR3 reads CASSTLGTNSYEQYF. CDR3 DNA: TGTGCCAGCAGCACCCTAGGGACAAATTCCTACGAGCAGTACTTC.